This TCR beta chain derives from a study of CXCR3-negative and CXCR3-positive naive CD8 T cells. Notes on the study in general: Similar TRBV-TRBJ usage characterized naive CXCR3-negative and CXCR3-positive cells; memory cells differed. Both of the naive subsets showed about the same high diversity, but memory CD8+ cells had much less. The study found more hydrophobic TRB CDR3s in CXCR3-positive naive cells than in CXCR3-negative naive cells.

Naive CD8+ T lymphocytes were specified as CD45RO-CCR7+CD27+CD95-. cDNA libraries for TRB were generated by 5' RACE incorporating UMI labels. Each CDR3 protein gets one entry in TCRdb, which reprocessed the 5' RACE reads and gives no DNA. The data include roughly 140,000 distinct CDR3 sequences; the top ten clones carry over 0.25%. Comment on this clonotype: Its cognate antigen is unknown.

Germline lookup yields CDR1 SGHRS and CDR2 YFSETQ. The CDR3 spans 13 residues. The chain uses TRBV5-1 and TRBJ2-3. The clonotype was recovered from a human donor in good health. Some clones in this sample may be carry-over from other donors' samples. Input material: naive CXCR3+ CD8+ T cells from blood. Subset: CD45RO-CCR7+CD27+CD95- naive CD8+ T cells expressing CXCR3 (TNR3+). CDR3 sequence: CASLTPRTDTQYF.